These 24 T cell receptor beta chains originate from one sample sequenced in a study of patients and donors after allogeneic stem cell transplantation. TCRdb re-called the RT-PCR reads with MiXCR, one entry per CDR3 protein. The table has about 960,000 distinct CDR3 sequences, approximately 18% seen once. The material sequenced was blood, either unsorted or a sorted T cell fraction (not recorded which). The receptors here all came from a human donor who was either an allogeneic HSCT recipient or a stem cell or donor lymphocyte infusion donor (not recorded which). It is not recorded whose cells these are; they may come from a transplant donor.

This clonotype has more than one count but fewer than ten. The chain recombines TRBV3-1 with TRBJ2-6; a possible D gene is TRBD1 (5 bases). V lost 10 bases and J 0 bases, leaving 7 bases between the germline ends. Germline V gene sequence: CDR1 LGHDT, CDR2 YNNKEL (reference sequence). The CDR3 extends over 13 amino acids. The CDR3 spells CANRYSGANVLTF. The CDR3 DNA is TGTGCCAACAGGTACTCTGGGGCCAACGTCCTGACTTTC.

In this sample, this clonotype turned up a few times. For the CDR3, the DNA is TGTGCCAGCAGCTTAGTGGTAGCGACCCACACAGATACGCAGTATTTT. Translation: CASSLVVATHTDTQYF. This chain uses TRBV7-9 with TRBJ2-3; D might be TRBD2 (5 bases). Germline assignment: CDR1 SEHNR and CDR2 FQNEAQ (reference sequence). This CDR3 region has 16 residues. Trimming stripped 1 base from V and 2 bases from J, with 13 bases between.

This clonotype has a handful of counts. The chain's CDR3 is CASSYSQGMRGTDTQYF. CDR3 DNA: TGTGCCAGCAGTTACTCGCAGGGGATGCGTGGCACAGATACGCAGTATTTT. V is TRBV6-5 and J is TRBJ2-3; weak D call: TRBD1 (6 bases). The V end was cut by 0 bases, the J end by 1 base, with 14 bases between. The CDR3 loop spans 17 amino acids. Germline V CDR1 and CDR2: MNHEY, SVGAGI.

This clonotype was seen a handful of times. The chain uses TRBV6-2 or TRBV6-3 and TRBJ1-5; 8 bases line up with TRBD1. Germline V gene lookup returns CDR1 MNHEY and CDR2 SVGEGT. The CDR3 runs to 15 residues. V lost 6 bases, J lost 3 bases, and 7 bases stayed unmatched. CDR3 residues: CASSSGQGHNQPQHF. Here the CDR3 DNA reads TGTGCCAGCAGCAGCGGACAGGGCCACAATCAGCCCCAGCATTTT.

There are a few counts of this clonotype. CDR3 sequence reads: CASGPQGGELFF. The DNA for the CDR3 is TGTGCTAGTGGTCCTCAGGGGGGGGAGCTGTTTTTT. This rearrangement joins TRBV12-5 to TRBJ2-2, with D perhaps TRBD1 (6 bases). The CDR3 is 12 residues long. Germline values: CDR1 LGHNT, CDR2 FRNRAP. V gave up 5 bases and J gave up 8 bases, with 9 bases separating them.

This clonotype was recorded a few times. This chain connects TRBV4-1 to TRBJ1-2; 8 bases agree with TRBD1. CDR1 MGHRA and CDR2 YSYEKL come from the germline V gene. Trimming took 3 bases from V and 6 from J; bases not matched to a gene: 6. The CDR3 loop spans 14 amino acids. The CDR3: CASSQVDRANGYTF. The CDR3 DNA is TGCGCCAGCAGCCAGGTGGACAGGGCGAATGGCTACACCTTC.

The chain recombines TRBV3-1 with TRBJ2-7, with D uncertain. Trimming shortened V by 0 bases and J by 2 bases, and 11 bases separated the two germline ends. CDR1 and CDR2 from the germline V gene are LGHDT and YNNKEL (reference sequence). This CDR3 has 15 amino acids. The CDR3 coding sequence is TGTGCCAGCAGCCAAGATCGGGCAACCCCCTACGAGCAGTACTTC. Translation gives CASSQDRATPYEQYF.

The CDR3 loop is CASSRTGALYGYTF. The DNA for the CDR3 is TGTGCCAGCAGTCGGACAGGGGCCCTCTATGGCTACACCTTC. J is TRBJ1-2 and V is TRBV6-1; 9 positions agree with TRBD1. Germline V CDR1 and CDR2: MNHNS, SASEGT. Trimming at V came to 5 bases and at J to 4 bases, leaving 5 bases not matched to a gene. The CDR3 extends over 14 amino acids.

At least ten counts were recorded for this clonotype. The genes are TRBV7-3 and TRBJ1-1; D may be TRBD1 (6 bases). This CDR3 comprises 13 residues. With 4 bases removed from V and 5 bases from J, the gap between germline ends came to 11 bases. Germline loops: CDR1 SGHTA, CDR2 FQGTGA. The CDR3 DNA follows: TGTGCCAGCAGCTCTCAGGGGTCTACTGAAGCTTTCTTT. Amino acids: CASSSQGSTEAFF.

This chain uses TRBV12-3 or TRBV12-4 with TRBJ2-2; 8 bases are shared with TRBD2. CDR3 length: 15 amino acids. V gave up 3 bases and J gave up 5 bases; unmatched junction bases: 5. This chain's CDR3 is CASSLGLGATGELFF. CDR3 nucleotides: TGTGCCAGCAGTTTGGGACTAGGGGCTACCGGGGAGCTGTTTTTT.

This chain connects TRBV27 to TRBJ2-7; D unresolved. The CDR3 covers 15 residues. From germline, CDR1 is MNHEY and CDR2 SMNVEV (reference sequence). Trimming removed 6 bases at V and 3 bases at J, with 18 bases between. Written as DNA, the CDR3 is TGTGCCAGCAGGGCCTCGGGCAGGTTGGACTACGAGCAGTACTTC. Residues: CASRASGRLDYEQYF.

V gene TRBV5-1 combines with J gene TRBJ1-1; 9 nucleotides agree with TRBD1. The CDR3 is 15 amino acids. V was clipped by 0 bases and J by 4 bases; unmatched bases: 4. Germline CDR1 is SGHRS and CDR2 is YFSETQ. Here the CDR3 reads CASSLEDRGGTEAFF. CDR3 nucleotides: TGCGCCAGCAGCTTGGAGGACAGGGGAGGCACTGAAGCTTTCTTT.

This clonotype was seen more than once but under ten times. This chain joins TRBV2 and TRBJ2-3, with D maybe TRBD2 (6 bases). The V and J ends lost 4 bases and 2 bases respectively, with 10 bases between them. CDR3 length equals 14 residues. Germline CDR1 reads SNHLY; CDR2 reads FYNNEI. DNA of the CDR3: TGTGCCAGCAGTGTGTTAGCGGACACAGATACGCAGTATTTT. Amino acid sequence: CASSVLADTDTQYF.

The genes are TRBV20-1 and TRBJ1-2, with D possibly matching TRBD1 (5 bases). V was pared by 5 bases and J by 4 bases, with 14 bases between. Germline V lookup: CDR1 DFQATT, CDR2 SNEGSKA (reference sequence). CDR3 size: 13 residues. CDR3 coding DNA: TGCAGTGCTCAGACCGGGACCCTCTATGGCTACACCTTC. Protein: CSAQTGTLYGYTF.

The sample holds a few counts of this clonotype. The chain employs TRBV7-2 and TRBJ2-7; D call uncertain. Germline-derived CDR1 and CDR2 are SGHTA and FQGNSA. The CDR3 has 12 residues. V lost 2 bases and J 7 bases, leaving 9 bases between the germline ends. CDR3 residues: CASSLTTWEQYF. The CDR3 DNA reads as TGTGCCAGCAGCTTAACGACTTGGGAGCAGTACTTC.

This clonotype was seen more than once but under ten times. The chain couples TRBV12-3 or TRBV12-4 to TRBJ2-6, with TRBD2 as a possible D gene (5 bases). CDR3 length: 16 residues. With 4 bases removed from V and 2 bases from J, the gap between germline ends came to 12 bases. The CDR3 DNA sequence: TGTGCCAGCAGTTCTTTTGGAGGAACTGGGGCCAACGTCCTGACTTTC. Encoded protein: CASSSFGGTGANVLTF.

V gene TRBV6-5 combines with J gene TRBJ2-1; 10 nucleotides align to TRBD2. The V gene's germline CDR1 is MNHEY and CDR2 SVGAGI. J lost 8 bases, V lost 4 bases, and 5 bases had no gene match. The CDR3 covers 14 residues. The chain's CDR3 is CASSSPGTSDEQFF. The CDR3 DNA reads TGTGCCAGCAGTTCCCCCGGGACTAGCGATGAGCAGTTCTTC.

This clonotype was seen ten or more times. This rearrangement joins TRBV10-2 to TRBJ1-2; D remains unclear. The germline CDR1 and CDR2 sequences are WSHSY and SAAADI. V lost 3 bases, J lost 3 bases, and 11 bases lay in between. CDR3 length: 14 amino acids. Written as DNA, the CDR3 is TGCGCCAGCAGTGACACCGGCAACTACTATGGCTACACCTTC. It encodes CASSDTGNYYGYTF.

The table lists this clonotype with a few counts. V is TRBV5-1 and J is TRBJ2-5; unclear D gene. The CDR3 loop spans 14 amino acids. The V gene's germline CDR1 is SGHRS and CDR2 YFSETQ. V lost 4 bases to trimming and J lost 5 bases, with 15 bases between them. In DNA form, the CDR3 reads TGCGCCAGCAGCCCTACTAACAATCGGGAGACCCAGTACTTC. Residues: CASSPTNNRETQYF.

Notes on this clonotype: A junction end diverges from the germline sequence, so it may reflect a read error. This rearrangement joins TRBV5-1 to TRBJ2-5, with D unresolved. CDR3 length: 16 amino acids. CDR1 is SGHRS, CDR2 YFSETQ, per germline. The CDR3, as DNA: TGCGCCAGCAGCTTGGGCCGGGCCCGGAACCAAGAGACCAAGTACTTC. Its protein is CASSLGRARNQETKYF.

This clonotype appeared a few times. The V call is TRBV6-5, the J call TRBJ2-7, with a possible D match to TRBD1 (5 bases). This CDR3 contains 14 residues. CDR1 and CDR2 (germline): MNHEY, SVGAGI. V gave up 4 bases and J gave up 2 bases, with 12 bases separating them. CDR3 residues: CASSSHLGAYEQYF. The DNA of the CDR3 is TGTGCCAGCAGTTCGCACTTAGGGGCCTACGAGCAGTACTTC.

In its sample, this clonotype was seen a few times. CDR3 residues: CASSSYSQTSGKQTQYF. In DNA form, the CDR3 reads TGTGCCAGCAGCTCATACTCCCAGACTAGCGGGAAACAGACCCAGTACTTC. The V call is TRBV7-9, the J call TRBJ2-5, with 11 bases identical to TRBD2. Trimming took 4 bases from V and 6 from J; bases not matched to a gene: 13. CDR3 length: 17 residues. The germline gives CDR1 SEHNR, CDR2 FQNEAQ (reference sequence). Complete variable domain (other parts from reference TRBV7-9 and TRBJ2-5): DTGVSQNPRHKITKRGQNVTFRCDPISEHNRLYWYRQTLGQGPEFLTYFQNEAQLEKSRLLSDRFSAERPKGSFSTLEIQRTEQGDSAMYLCASSSYSQTSGKQTQYFGPGTRLLVL.

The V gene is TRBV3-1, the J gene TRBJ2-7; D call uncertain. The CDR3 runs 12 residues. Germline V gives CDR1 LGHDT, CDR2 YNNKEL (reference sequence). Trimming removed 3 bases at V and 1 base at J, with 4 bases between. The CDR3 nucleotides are TGTGCCAGCAGCCAGTGGTCCTACGAGCAGTACTTC. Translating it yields CASSQWSYEQYF.

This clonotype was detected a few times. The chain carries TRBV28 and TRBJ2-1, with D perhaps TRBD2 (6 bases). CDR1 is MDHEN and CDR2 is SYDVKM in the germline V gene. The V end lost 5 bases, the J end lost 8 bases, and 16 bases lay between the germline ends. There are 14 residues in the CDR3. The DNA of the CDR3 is TGTGCCAGCAGTCCTCCCGGGACTGGGTATGAGCAGTTCTTC. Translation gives CASSPPGTGYEQFF.